These 14 T cell receptor beta chains were sequenced from one sample in a study of regulatory T cells in long-lasting Graves disease. Assembly of TCR beta libraries relied on iRepertoire HTBI primers together with Arm-PCR of CDR3 regions. TCRdb passed the multiplex PCR reads through MiXCR, listing each CDR3 protein once. The data hold hundreds of thousands of distinct CDR3 sequences, with roughly 16% observed a single time. Time point defined: newly diagnosed GD, antithyroid drugs for less than 3 months. Scientists built the TCR library using RNA that was extracted from PBMCs. The same sample was also studied in work on T cells in Graves' hyperthyroidism and ophthalmopathy.

The material sequenced was peripheral blood mononuclear cells (PBMCs), taken at new diagnosis, from a patient treated with antithyroid drugs. These TCRs come from a man in his late teens or twenties with Graves disease.

This clonotype was found a few times. The V gene is TRBV27, the J gene TRBJ2-7; the D gene is possibly TRBD1 (7 bases). CDR1 and CDR2 from the germline V gene are MNHEY and SMNVEV (reference sequence). The V end was cut by 8 bases, the J end by 3 bases, with 17 bases between. The CDR3 is 14 residues long. The CDR3 sequence is CASSHGGGLYEQYF. DNA for the CDR3: TGTGCCAGCTCCCATGGAGGGGGCCTCTACGAGCAGTACTTC.

The rearrangement links TRBV5-4 to TRBJ2-2, with 10 bases lining up with TRBD2. The CDR3 spans 17 residues. Looked up from germline, CDR1 is SGHNT and CDR2 is YYREEE (reference sequence). J was trimmed by 4 bases and V by 0 bases; bases with no gene match: 6. The CDR3 DNA sequence: TGTGCCAGCAGCTTGGCCTGGCCTAGCGGGAGCACCGGGGAGCTGTTTTTT. It yields the protein CASSLAWPSGSTGELFF.

There are a few counts of this clonotype. The CDR3 loop is CASSPPSRGDGTYEQYF. The CDR3 DNA reads as TGTGCCAGCAGCCCCCCCTCCCGAGGGGATGGGACCTACGAGCAGTACTTC. The rearrangement links TRBV14 to TRBJ2-7; D possibly matches TRBD1 or TRBD2 (5 bases each). There are 17 residues in the CDR3. Germline values: CDR1 SGHDN, CDR2 FVKESK. V lost 4 bases to trimming and J lost 2 bases, with 21 bases between them.

The CDR3 DNA reads as TGTGCCAGCAGTTTAGCGGACAGGGAAGGAGCTTTCTTT. This translates into CASSLADREGAFF. The V gene is TRBV28, the J gene TRBJ1-1, with 8 bases lining up with TRBD1. Germline V gene data show CDR1 as MDHEN and CDR2 as SYDVKM. V shed 2 bases and J 10 bases; nucleotides not matched to a gene: 6. This CDR3 comprises 13 residues.

In this sample, this clonotype turned up a few times. V is TRBV30 and J is TRBJ1-2, with TRBD1 as a possible D gene (6 bases). Germline CDR1 is GTSNPN and CDR2 is SVGIG (reference sequence). The CDR3 loop spans 13 amino acids. The V end lost 4 bases, the J end lost 3 bases, and 12 bases lay between the germline ends. The CDR3 DNA sequence: TGTGCCTGGACCCTCGCAGGGGACTATGGCTACACCTTC. Amino acids: CAWTLAGDYGYTF. Filled out from reference TRBV30 and TRBJ1-2, the complete variable domain reads SQTIHQWPATLVQPVGSPLSLECTVEGTSNPNLYWYRQAAGRGLQLLFYSVGIGQISSEVPQNLSASRPQDRQFILSSKKLLLSDSGFYLCAWTLAGDYGYTFGSGTRLTVV.

The chain is built from TRBV7-9 and TRBJ1-3; a possible D gene is TRBD1 (6 bases). This CDR3 region has 17 residues. Trimming shortened V by 1 base and J by 4 bases, and 17 bases separated the two germline ends. Germline loops: CDR1 SEHNR, CDR2 FQNEAQ (reference sequence). Here the CDR3 DNA reads TGTGCCAGCAGCTTAGACCAGGGGTCGCCGAGGGGAAACACCATATATTTT. Translating it yields CASSLDQGSPRGNTIYF.

V gene TRBV7-3 combines with J gene TRBJ1-1; the D gene is possibly TRBD1 (5 bases). V gave up 0 bases and J gave up 1 base, with 9 bases separating them. Germline V gives CDR1 SGHTA, CDR2 FQGTGA. This CDR3 contains 15 residues. The CDR3 DNA reads as TGTGCCAGCAGCTTAACGGCAGGGCCGAACACTGAAGCTTTCTTT. Its translation: CASSLTAGPNTEAFF.

In regard to this clonotype: Relative to the germline gene, one junction end is altered; a read error may explain this. The J gene is TRBJ2-1, the V gene TRBV6-1, with D unresolved. The CDR3 contains 15 residues. The germline V gene encodes CDR1 MNHNS and CDR2 SASEGT. The CDR3 nucleotides are TGCGCCAGCAGAACGGCCGGAAGCTCCTACAATGAGCAGTTCTTC. Its protein product is CASRTAGSSYNEQFF.

This clonotype was counted many times. The J gene is TRBJ2-2, the V gene TRBV6-1; 11 bases align to TRBD2. The J segment lost 0 bases and the V segment lost 5 bases, leaving 2 bases of the junction unmatched. The CDR3 is made up of 16 amino acids. Germline CDR1 is MNHNS and CDR2 is SASEGT. CDR3 nucleotide sequence: TGTGCCAGCAGTATGGGACTAGCGGCGAACACCGGGGAGCTGTTTTTT. It translates to CASSMGLAANTGELFF.

The gene calls are TRBV20-1 and TRBJ2-5; D may be TRBD1 (6 bases). CDR3 length: 13 amino acids. Germline loops: CDR1 DFQATT, CDR2 SNEGSKA (reference sequence). Deletions cut 7 bases from V and 1 base from J, with 13 bases between. The CDR3 loop reads CSGYRDTQETQYF. The CDR3 coding sequence is TGCAGTGGGTACCGGGACACCCAAGAGACCCAGTACTTC.

This clonotype was counted ten times or more. This chain uses TRBV11-2 with TRBJ1-1; D gene ambiguous. Germline V gene lookup returns CDR1 SGHAT and CDR2 FQNNGV. CDR3 size: 12 residues. Between the trimmed V and J ends, which lost 1 base and 7 bases, there was a span of 7 bases. CDR3 sequence reads: CASSLVSLEAFF. CDR3 sequence (DNA): TGTGCCAGCAGCTTAGTGTCACTTGAAGCTTTCTTT. Looking up the rest from reference TRBV11-2 and TRBJ1-1 gives the full variable domain: EAGVAQSPRYKIIEKRQSVAFWCNPISGHATLYWYQQILGQGPKLLIQFQNNGVVDDSQLPKDRFSAERLKGVDSTLKIQPAKLEDSAVYLCASSLVSLEAFFGQGTRLTVV.

This clonotype was seen at least ten times. The genes are TRBV2 and TRBJ2-7; D could derive from TRBD1 or TRBD2 (5 bases each). V was shortened by 4 bases and J by 4 bases, with 11 bases between the two germline ends. The CDR3 spans 13 residues. CDR1 is SNHLY, CDR2 FYNNEI, per germline. Here the CDR3 DNA reads TGTGCCAGCAGTGGGGCAGGGAGTTACGAGCAGTACTTC. Translating gives CASSGAGSYEQYF.

A note on this clonotype: Since the CDR3 does not end with the conserved phenylalanine or tryptophan, this likely comes from a read error. J is TRBJ2-1 and V is TRBV19; D ambiguous. Trimming removed 4 bases at V and 3 bases at J, with 10 bases between. The CDR3 runs to 14 residues. In germline, CDR1 is LNHDA, CDR2 SQIVND (reference sequence). The CDR3 region is CASSKSSSYNEQFS. CDR3 bases: TGTGCCAGTAGTAAGTCCTCGAGCTACAATGAGCAGTTCTCC.

In this sample, this clonotype turned up many times. J is TRBJ2-7 and V is TRBV13, with 12 positions matching TRBD2. The CDR3 extends over 16 amino acids. V lost 1 base, J lost 5 bases, and 6 bases stayed unmatched. Germline V CDR1 and CDR2: PRHDT, FYEKMQ (reference sequence). CDR3 loop: CASSLEGSSGRDEQYF. CDR3 nucleotide sequence: TGTGCCAGCAGCTTAGAGGGGTCTAGCGGGAGGGACGAGCAGTACTTC. Variable domain in full (rest from reference TRBV13 and TRBJ2-7): AAGVIQSPRHLIKEKRETATLKCYPIPRHDTVYWYQQGPGQDPQFLISFYEKMQSDKGSIPDRFSAQQFSDYHSELNMSSLELGDSALYFCASSLEGSSGRDEQYFGPGTRLTVT.